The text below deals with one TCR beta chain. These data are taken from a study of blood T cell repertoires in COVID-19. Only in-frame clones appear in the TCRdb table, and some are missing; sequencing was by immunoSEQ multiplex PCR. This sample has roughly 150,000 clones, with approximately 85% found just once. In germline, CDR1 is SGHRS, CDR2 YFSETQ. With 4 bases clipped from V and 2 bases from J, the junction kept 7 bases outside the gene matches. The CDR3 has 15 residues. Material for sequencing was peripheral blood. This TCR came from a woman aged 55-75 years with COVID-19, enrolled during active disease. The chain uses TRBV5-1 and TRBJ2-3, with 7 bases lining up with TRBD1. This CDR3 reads CASSPGQSPTDTQYF. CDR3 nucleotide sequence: TGCGCCAGCAGCCCGGGACAGTCTCCCACAGATACGCAGTATTTT. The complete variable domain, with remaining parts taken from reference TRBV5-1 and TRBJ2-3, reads KAGVTQTPRYLIKTRGQQVTLSCSPISGHRSVSWYQQTPGQGLQFLFEYFSETQRNKGNFPGRFSGRQFSNSRSEMNVSTLELGDSALYLCASSPGQSPTDTQYFGPGTRLTVL.